Below are 4 T cell receptor beta chains sequenced from a single sample in a study of identical twins. From the 5' RACE reads, TCRdb called clonotypes with MiXCR, one entry per CDR3 protein. This sample has about 240,000 distinct CDR3 sequences, with roughly a tenth found just once. Sequenced material: memory T cells sorted from blood. The source is a man aged 50 or older in good health.

This clonotype showed up just a few times. In DNA, the CDR3 is TGTGCCAGCAGAGCGACAGGAAGCTCCTACGAGCAGTACTTC. This gives the protein CASRATGSSYEQYF. The chain joins TRBV6-1 to TRBJ2-7; D may be TRBD1 (6 bases). CDR3 length: 14 residues. Germline values: CDR1 MNHNS, CDR2 SASEGT. V lost 6 bases, J lost 0 bases, and 12 bases lay in between.

The V gene is TRBV7-9, the J gene TRBJ2-7; no clear D gene. The CDR3 has 16 residues. V was trimmed by 5 bases and J by 8 bases, leaving 25 bases between them. Germline loops: CDR1 SEHNR, CDR2 FQNEAQ (reference sequence). The CDR3 DNA is TGTGCCAGCAGCAAGTCCTTGGGCCCGACCACCGGTCAGCAGTACTTC. It specifies CASSKSLGPTTGQQYF.

This clonotype occurred once. A much larger clone sits a single nucleotide away, making a read error possible. The chain recombines TRBV7-2 with TRBJ2-3, with D possibly being TRBD2 (6 bases). Germline assignment: CDR1 SGHTA and CDR2 FQGNSA. This CDR3 contains 14 residues. Trimming removed 6 bases from V and 3 bases from J, with 13 bases in between. Written as DNA, the CDR3 is TGTGCCAGCAGTCCTAGCGCGACGACAGATACGCAGTATTTT. It translates to CASSPSATTDTQYF.

Comments on this clonotype: The junction departs from the called germline gene at one end, perhaps through a read error. V is TRBV7-9 and J is TRBJ2-3; the D is unclear. Germline-derived CDR1 and CDR2 are SEHNR and FQNEAQ (reference sequence). This CDR3 contains 15 residues. CDR3 residues: CASSVAGQHTDTQYF. CDR3 nucleotide sequence: TGTGCCAGCAGCGTAGCCGGGCAGCACACAGATACGCAGTATTTT.